This T cell receptor (beta chain) was observed in a study of CD8+ T cells in alopecia areata. Study details: Patients in the treated group were given tofacitinib by mouth, 5 to 10 mg twice a day. Tofacitinib therapy lasting 6 to 18 months was followed by 6 months off drug. Whole-study findings and limits: Sequencing of scalp samples also captures resident alphabeta T cells of normal skin.

Sequencing relied on a cDNA template that was reverse transcribed from extracted RNA. Profiled with immunoSEQ multiplex PCR; TCRdb holds only in-frame clones, not every one. The table lists tens of thousands of clones, about three fifths of them singletons. Treatment noted: oral pan-JAK inhibitor, 5-10 mg twice daily. Notes on this clone: Its antigen is unknown.

The starting material was CD8+ T cells sorted from blood, obtained at week 4, from a patient treated with tofacitinib. The clonotype originates from a human donor with alopecia areata.

CDR3 protein: CASSSGLLGNNEQFF. DNA of the CDR3: TGTGCCAGCAGTTCGGGACTGCTTGGGAACAATGAGCAGTTCTTC. V is TRBV6-6 and J is TRBJ2-1, with D perhaps TRBD2 (6 bases). The length of the CDR3 is 15 residues. Germline values: CDR1 MNHNY, CDR2 SVGAGI (reference sequence). The germline V and J ends were trimmed by 4 bases and 5 bases, with 15 bases remaining between them.